Below are 5 T cell receptor beta chains sequenced from a single sample in a study of OX40 agonist ivuxolimab in advanced cancers. The repertoire was sequenced with immunoSEQ multiplex PCR; TCRdb's copy has only in-frame clones and lacks some. This table has around 59,000 clones, nearly 90% appearing once. Sequenced material: CD4+ or CD8+ T cells sorted from blood, taken in a trial of the OX40 agonist ivuxolimab. The source of these receptors is an adult with an advanced solid tumor such as melanoma, head and neck, liver or kidney cancer.

V usage is TRBV10-2 and J usage is TRBJ2-1; the match to TRBD2 covers 7 bases. The CDR3 has 16 residues. Germline assignment: CDR1 WSHSY and CDR2 SAAADI. Trimming at V came to 0 bases and at J to 9 bases, leaving 11 bases not matched to a gene. CDR3 coding DNA: TGCGCCAGCAGTGAGTCAGCTAGCGGCGGGGGTCGTGAGCAGTTCTTC. Amino acid sequence: CASSESASGGGREQFF.

The rearrangement joins TRBV7-9 to TRBJ2-7, with D uncertain. CDR3 length: 13 residues. V was cut by 11 bases and J by 0 bases, with 14 bases left in between. Germline V gives CDR1 SEHNR, CDR2 FQNEAQ (reference sequence). CDR3: CASGSFTSYEQYF. The DNA of the CDR3 is TGTGCCTCGGGCTCATTTACCTCCTACGAGCAGTACTTC.

The rearrangement joins TRBV13 to TRBJ2-7; 8 positions agree with TRBD1. Germline CDR1 PRHDT, CDR2 FYEKMQ (reference sequence). Trimming took 4 bases from V and 5 from J; bases not matched to a gene: 4. The CDR3 has 13 amino acids. The CDR3 spells CASSSWTGNEQYF. In DNA, the CDR3 is TGTGCCAGCAGCTCCTGGACAGGGAACGAGCAGTACTTC.

This sequence joins TRBV5-4 and TRBJ1-1; TRBD1 might be the D (5 bases). Germline assignment: CDR1 SGHNT and CDR2 YYREEE (reference sequence). The CDR3 covers 15 residues. Trimming took 4 bases from V and 5 from J, leaving 18 bases between them. The CDR3 loop is CASSPGWGVGTEAFF. CDR3 DNA: TGTGCCAGCAGCCCTGGTTGGGGGGTAGGAACTGAAGCTTTCTTT.

This clone turned up a few times. This chain links TRBV2 with TRBJ2-7, with TRBD2 identical over 7 bases. The CDR3 loop spans 15 amino acids. Germline CDR1 and CDR2: SNHLY and FYNNEI. Trimming cost V 6 bases and J 2 bases; bases outside gene matches: 10. The CDR3 DNA is TGTGCCAGCAGGGATAAACTAGCGCGGCCCTACGAGCAGTACTTC. As protein: CASRDKLARPYEQYF. Supplemented by reference TRBV2 and TRBJ2-7, the full variable domain reads EPEVTQTPSHQVTQMGQEVILRCVPISNHLYFYWYRQILGQKVEFLVSFYNNEISEKSEIFDDQFSVERPDGSNFTLKIRSTKLEDSAMYFCASRDKLARPYEQYFGPGTRLTVT.